The rows below give T cell receptor beta chains drawn from one sample of a study of beta chain features in type 1 diabetes. The method was immunoSEQ multiplex PCR; TCRdb's version includes in-frame clones alone and lacks a portion of them. The data hold 300,000 to 350,000 clones, with 7.5% to 9% observed a single time. Source material: central memory CD4+ T cells from blood. These receptors all come from a woman aged 18-29 years in good health. Each CDR3 is given with its conserved first and last residue. D genes are given only for firm matches. The size entry is marked missing in some rows and otherwise reads once, few, many or a size class.

>TRBJ2-3|-|TRBV11-3|many
CASSLDSTDTQYF
TGTGCCAGCAGCTTAGATAGCACAGATACGCAGTATTTT
>TRBJ2-1|-|TRBV11-2|-
CASSYRDLSYNEQFF
TGTGCCAGCAGCTACCGGGACTTATCCTACAATGAGCAGTTCTTC
>TRBJ2-3|TRBD2|TRBV7-9|few
CASSLVPGTSRADTQYF
TGTGCCAGCAGCTTAGTACCCGGGACTAGCCGTGCGGATACGCAGTATTTT
>TRBJ2-5|-|TRBV6-1|-
CASKMVETQYF
TGTGCCAGCAAAATGGTGGAGACCCAGTACTTC
>TRBJ2-1|-|TRBV7-9|-
CASSLIQDPYNEQFF
TGTGCCAGCAGCTTGATCCAGGACCCGTACAATGAGCAGTTCTTC
>TRBJ1-5|TRBD1|TRBV7-9|-
CASSFAQGNQPQHF
TGTGCCAGCAGCTTCGCACAGGGGAATCAGCCCCAGCATTTT
>TRBJ2-7|TRBD2|TRBV4-1|-
CASSQGASGSYEQYF
TGCGCCAGCAGCCAAGGGGCTAGCGGGAGTTACGAGCAGTACTTC
>TRBJ2-2|TRBD2|TRBV6-5|-
CASCREVTGELFF
TGTGCCAGCTGTCGGGAGGTCACCGGGGAGCTGTTTTTT
>TRBJ2-1|TRBD2|TRBV2|few
CASIGTSGSRFRGEQFF
TGTGCCAGCATCGGGACTAGCGGGAGTAGGTTCCGGGGTGAGCAGTTCTTC
>TRBJ1-1|-|TRBV7-9|-
CASGPTERIEAFF
TGTGCCAGCGGCCCGACGGAACGAATTGAAGCTTTCTTT
>TRBJ1-2|-|TRBV18|-
CASSIGDNYGYTF
TGTGCCAGCTCAATAGGGGATAACTATGGCTACACCTTC
>TRBJ2-7|TRBD1|TRBV11-2|few
CASSFRGQGAYEQYF
TGTGCCAGCAGCTTCCGAGGGCAGGGGGCTTACGAGCAGTACTTC
>TRBJ2-7|-|TRBV28|-
CASSFRYQGLSSYEQYF
TGTGCCAGCAGTTTCCGTTACCAGGGCTTGAGCTCCTACGAGCAGTACTTC
>TRBJ1-2|TRBD1|TRBV7-2|few
CASSVQTGLINYGYTF
TGTGCCAGCAGCGTACAGACAGGGCTTATAAACTATGGCTACACCTTC
>TRBJ2-5|-|TRBV7-2|many
CASSFDRQETQYF
TGTGCCAGCAGCTTTGACAGACAAGAGACCCAGTACTTC
>TRBJ2-1|-|TRBV11-3|once
CASSAGTYNEQFF
TGTGCCAGCAGCGCCGGGACCTACAATGAGCAGTTCTTC
>TRBJ1-1|-|TRBV29-1|-
CSADPGHRSTEAFF
TGCAGCGCAGACCCGGGACATAGGAGCACTGAAGCTTTCTTT
>TRBJ2-1|-|TRBV18|-
CASSPLAGGQYNEQFF
TGTGCCAGCTCACCACTCGCCGGGGGACAGTACAATGAGCAGTTCTTC